This TCR beta chain emerged from a study of T cells in Graves' hyperthyroidism and ophthalmopathy. It was RNA transcripts that yielded the amplified TCR beta CDR3 regions. The study used the HTBI primer set for a first-round RT-PCR of the TCR CDR3. TCRdb called the multiplex PCR reads again in MiXCR, with one record for every CDR3 protein. Of approximately 560,000 distinct CDR3 sequences listed, 46% are singletons. Germline V gene sequence: CDR1 SEHNR, CDR2 FQNEAQ (reference sequence). Between the trimmed V and J ends, which lost 5 bases and 2 bases, there was a span of 36 bases. This CDR3 contains 22 residues. Patients between 18 and 65 years old had hyperthyroidism, newly diagnosed and lasting under 2 months. Broader study findings: Appearing also in blood were most of the thyroid clonotypes expanded above 0.001.

About this clonotype itself: Its target is not known.

The chain has TRBV7-9 and TRBJ1-2, with TRBD1 as a possible D gene (5 bases). Sequenced sample: peripheral blood or thyroid tissue (not recorded which). The receptor was derived from a young woman with Graves' hyperthyroidism. Here the CDR3 DNA reads TGTGCCAGCAGCCTAGATCGGGGCTCTGGGGCCAACGTCCTGACCGAGAACTATGGCTACACCTTC. This codes for CASSLDRGSGANVLTENYGYTF.